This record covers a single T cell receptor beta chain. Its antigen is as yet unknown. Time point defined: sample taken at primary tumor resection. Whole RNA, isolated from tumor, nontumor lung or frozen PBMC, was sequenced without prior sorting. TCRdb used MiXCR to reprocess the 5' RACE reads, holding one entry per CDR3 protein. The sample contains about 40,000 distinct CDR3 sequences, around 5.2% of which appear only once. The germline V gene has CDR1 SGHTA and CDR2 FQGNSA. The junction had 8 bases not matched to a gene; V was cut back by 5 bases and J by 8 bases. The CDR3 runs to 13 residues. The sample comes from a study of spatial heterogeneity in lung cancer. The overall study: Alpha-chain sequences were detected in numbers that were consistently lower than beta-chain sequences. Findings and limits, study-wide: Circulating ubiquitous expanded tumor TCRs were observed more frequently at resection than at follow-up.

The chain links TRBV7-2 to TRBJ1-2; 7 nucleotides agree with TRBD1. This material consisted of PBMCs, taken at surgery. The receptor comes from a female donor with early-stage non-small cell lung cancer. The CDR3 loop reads CASSENRGNGYTF. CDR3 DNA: TGTGCCAGCAGCGAAAACAGGGGAAACGGCTACACCTTC.